Listed here are 29 T cell receptor beta chains from one sample, sequenced in a study of T cell responses to AZD1222 COVID-19 vaccine. Sequencing used immunoSEQ multiplex PCR; TCRdb keeps in-frame clones, though not all of them. The sample records 200,000 or so clones, roughly 92% being singletons. The specimen was peripheral blood, collected 28 days after the second AZD1222 dose. The receptor set was obtained from an adult who received the AZD1222 COVID-19 vaccine.

This clone was detected once. The chain has TRBV27 and TRBJ1-2, with D perhaps matching TRBD1 (5 bases). In germline, CDR1 is MNHEY, CDR2 SMNVEV (reference sequence). CDR3 length: 13 amino acids. Deletions cut 5 bases from V and 3 bases from J, with 10 bases between. The CDR3: CASSRDRDYGYTF. In DNA form, the CDR3 reads TGTGCCAGCAGTCGCGACAGAGACTATGGCTACACCTTC.

This sequence joins TRBV7-8 and TRBJ1-2; unclear D gene. Germline-derived CDR1 and CDR2 are SGHVS and FQNEAQ. The CDR3 has 15 amino acids. The ends were cut back, 4 bases at V and 2 bases at J, with 14 bases in the middle. The CDR3 here is CASSSAGLSNYGYTF. CDR3 DNA: TGTGCCAGCAGCTCGGCGGGGTTGTCCAACTATGGCTACACCTTC.

V usage is TRBV5-4 and J usage is TRBJ2-2; 8 nucleotides agree with TRBD2. This CDR3 region has 15 residues. Germline V gene lookup returns CDR1 SGHNT and CDR2 YYREEE (reference sequence). Trimming cost V 1 base and J 2 bases; bases outside gene matches: 1. The CDR3 region is CASSLSGGNTGELFF. In nucleotides, the CDR3 is TGTGCCAGCAGCTTGAGCGGGGGAAACACCGGGGAGCTGTTTTTT.

As regards this clone: An end of the junction differs from the germline gene, which may be a read error. The same CDR3 arises from other DNA sequences in this sample as well. This chain connects TRBV19 to TRBJ2-2; TRBD2 aligns across 11 bases. This CDR3 contains 17 residues. The germline gives CDR1 LNHDA, CDR2 SQIVND (reference sequence). The CDR3 protein is CASRIAGGPRGTGELFF. The CDR3 DNA is TGTGCCAGTAGAATAGCGGGGGGGCCTAGAGGTACCGGGGAGCTGTTTTTT.

V is TRBV30 and J is TRBJ2-3; D remains ambiguous. V was cut by 3 bases and J by 0 bases, with 4 bases left in between. Germline CDR1 reads GTSNPN; CDR2 reads SVGIG (reference sequence). The length of the CDR3 is 12 residues. The CDR3 protein is CAWRGSTDTQYF. In DNA form, the CDR3 reads TGTGCCTGGAGAGGGAGCACAGATACGCAGTATTTT.

The J gene is TRBJ1-1, the V gene TRBV19, with TRBD1 matching over 8 bases. The germline CDR1 and CDR2 sequences are LNHDA and SQIVND (reference sequence). With 4 bases clipped from V and 7 bases from J, the junction kept 14 bases outside the gene matches. There are 16 residues in the CDR3. The CDR3 coding sequence is TGTGCCAGTAGTACTCTCCCTTCAGGACAGGGAGTTGAAGCTTTCTTT. Amino acids: CASSTLPSGQGVEAFF.

The chain combines TRBV7-9 with TRBJ2-1; D is undetermined. The ends were cut back, 8 bases at V and 5 bases at J, with 10 bases in the middle. The CDR3 length is 12 residues. Germline values: CDR1 SEHNR, CDR2 FQNEAQ (reference sequence). The CDR3 coding sequence is TGTGCCAGCGGCCCCGCCCACAATGAGCAGTTCTTC. Protein sequence: CASGPAHNEQFF.

CDR3 in DNA: TGTGCCAGCAGCCAAGCCACAGGGGGCGCAGAGGAAAAACTGTTTTTT. Protein: CASSQATGGAEEKLFF. The rearrangement joins TRBV4-2 to TRBJ1-4; 9 positions agree with TRBD1. Germline V gives CDR1 LGHNA, CDR2 YNFKEQ. Trimming removed 1 base from V and 8 bases from J; junction bases left unmatched: 8. The CDR3 runs to 16 residues.

The V gene is TRBV2, the J gene TRBJ2-2, with D unclear. CDR1 is SNHLY and CDR2 is FYNNEI in the germline V gene. The CDR3 is made up of 13 amino acids. V lost 7 bases and J 6 bases, leaving 12 bases between the germline ends. The CDR3 DNA reads as TGTGCCAGCACTGGGCTCCACGCCGGGGAGCTGTTTTTT. It yields the protein CASTGLHAGELFF.

This chain joins TRBV6-1 and TRBJ1-1, with a possible D match to TRBD1 (6 bases). The germline gives CDR1 MNHNS, CDR2 SASEGT. Trimming removed 3 bases from V and 5 bases from J, with 16 bases in between. The CDR3 is made up of 15 amino acids. CDR3 amino acids: CASSDGQRVRTEAFF. The CDR3, as DNA: TGTGCCAGCAGTGATGGACAGCGAGTGAGGACTGAAGCTTTCTTT.

The chain carries TRBV28 and TRBJ1-5; no definite D call. This CDR3 has 18 amino acids. V shed 4 bases and J shed 3 bases, with 22 bases lying between them. Germline V lookup: CDR1 MDHEN, CDR2 SYDVKM. Here the CDR3 reads CASSSDRWTDQFNQPQHF. CDR3 DNA sequence: TGTGCCAGCAGTTCCGACCGATGGACCGACCAATTCAATCAGCCCCAGCATTTT.

The chain combines TRBV5-6 with TRBJ1-1; 7 nucleotides match TRBD1. CDR3 length equals 16 residues. V lost 0 bases, J lost 1 base, and 6 bases stayed unmatched. The germline gives CDR1 SGHDT, CDR2 YYEEEE. The CDR3 sequence is CASSLASGTENTEAFF. In DNA, the CDR3 is TGTGCCAGCAGCTTGGCCTCCGGGACAGAGAACACTGAAGCTTTCTTT.

The V call is TRBV14, the J call TRBJ2-7; no clear D gene. V lost 0 bases to trimming and J lost 4 bases, with 16 bases between them. Germline CDR1 is SGHDN and CDR2 is FVKESK. The CDR3 contains 16 residues. The CDR3 sequence is CASSQDLSGNSYEQYF. The CDR3, as DNA: TGTGCCAGCAGCCAAGATCTTTCTGGGAATTCTTACGAGCAGTACTTC.

The gene calls are TRBV21-1 and TRBJ1-3. TRBV21-1 is a listed pseudogene. This CDR3 region has 18 residues. The CDR3 DNA follows: TGTGCCAGCAGCCCCCGACGGGGAGGGGGGTACTCTGGAAACACCATATATTTT. Its protein is CASSPRRGGGYSGNTIYF.

The chain combines TRBV20-1 with TRBJ2-7; D ambiguous. V lost 3 bases and J lost 2, with 8 bases in between. Germline loops: CDR1 DFQATT, CDR2 SNEGSKA (reference sequence). This CDR3 is built from 12 residues. CDR3 in amino acids: CSASPQAYEQYF. Here the CDR3 DNA reads TGCAGTGCTAGTCCCCAGGCCTACGAGCAGTACTTC.

Worth noting for this clone: The sample has other DNA sequences that encode this CDR3 too. The chain employs TRBV30 and TRBJ1-1; D gene unclear. Per germline, CDR1 GTSNPN and CDR2 SVGIG (reference sequence). This CDR3 comprises 10 residues. V was clipped by 3 bases and J by 4 bases, with 3 bases between them. CDR3 DNA sequence: TGTGCCTGGAGCCGCACTGAAGCTTTCTTT. Translated, it gives CAWSRTEAFF.

Here the CDR3 DNA reads TGTGCCAGTACCGCCTCCCACAGGAACTATGGCTACACCTTC. It encodes CASTASHRNYGYTF. This sequence joins TRBV19 and TRBJ1-2; D possibly corresponds to TRBD1 (5 bases). The CDR3 contains 14 residues. From germline, CDR1 is LNHDA and CDR2 SQIVND (reference sequence). V lost 7 bases and J 2 bases, leaving 14 bases between the germline ends.

The chain combines TRBV27 with TRBJ1-5, with D uncertain. The CDR3 totals 14 residues. Deletions cut 2 bases from V and 2 bases from J, with 7 bases between. The germline CDR1 and CDR2 sequences are MNHEY and SMNVEV (reference sequence). CDR3 in DNA: TGTGCCAGCAGTTTAGGGTTGGGCAATCAGCCCCAGCATTTT. Its translation: CASSLGLGNQPQHF.

The gene calls are TRBV3-1 (or the pseudogene TRBV3-2) and TRBJ1-1, with D uncertain. This CDR3 spans 13 amino acids. Germline V lookup: CDR1 LGHDT, CDR2 YNNKEL (reference sequence). V dropped 6 bases and J dropped 0 bases, with 8 bases sitting between them. The CDR3 here is CASRPGVNTEAFF. The CDR3 DNA is TGTGCCAGCAGACCCGGGGTGAACACTGAAGCTTTCTTT.

The rearrangement joins TRBV9 to TRBJ2-7; D might be TRBD2 (5 bases). Germline CDR1 reads SGDLS; CDR2 reads YYNGEE. Trimming stripped 3 bases from V and 5 bases from J, with 12 bases between. The CDR3 has 13 amino acids. The CDR3 reads CASSGELDDEQYF. The CDR3 DNA is TGTGCCAGCAGCGGGGAGCTAGACGACGAGCAGTACTTC. Supplemented by reference TRBV9 and TRBJ2-7, the full variable domain reads DSGVTQTPKHLITATGQRVTLRCSPRSGDLSVYWYQQSLDQGLQFLIQYYNGEERAKGNILERFSAQQFPDLHSELNLSSLELGDSALYFCASSGELDDEQYFGPGTRLTVT.

The chain has TRBV7-9 and TRBJ1-3; a possible D gene is TRBD1 (6 bases). Germline V gene lookup returns CDR1 SEHNR and CDR2 FQNEAQ (reference sequence). V lost 2 bases, J lost 6 bases, and 14 bases lay in between. This CDR3 has 15 residues. The CDR3 loop is CASSLFPGGPNTIYF. In DNA form, the CDR3 reads TGTGCCAGCAGCTTATTTCCCGGGGGGCCAAACACCATATATTTT.

The genes are TRBV7-9 and TRBJ1-5, with 8 bases fitting TRBD1. Germline lookup yields CDR1 SEHNR and CDR2 FQNEAQ (reference sequence). V dropped 4 bases and J dropped 4; count of bases not matched to a gene: 6. The CDR3 is 15 residues long. The CDR3 bases are TGTGCCAGCAGCTCGGCGGGACAGGCTAATCAGCCCCAGCATTTT. Translating gives CASSSAGQANQPQHF. The full variable domain, rest sourced from reference TRBV7-9 and TRBJ1-5, is DTGVSQNPRHKITKRGQNVTFRCDPISEHNRLYWYRQTLGQGPEFLTYFQNEAQLEKSRLLSDRFSAERPKGSFSTLEIQRTEQGDSAMYLCASSSAGQANQPQHFGDGTRLSIL.

V is TRBV11-2 and J is TRBJ1-2; a possible D gene is TRBD1 (5 bases). V lost 1 base and J 8 bases, leaving 20 bases between the germline ends. Germline V gives CDR1 SGHAT, CDR2 FQNNGV. The CDR3 contains 16 residues. The CDR3 loop is CASSLATVLDKYGYTF. CDR3 nucleotides: TGTGCCAGCAGCTTAGCGACCGTTCTGGACAAGTACGGCTACACCTTC.

This chain connects TRBV10-3 to TRBJ1-2; D remains unclear. The V and J ends lost 6 bases and 5 bases respectively, with 19 bases between them. The CDR3 length is 15 residues. The germline CDR1 and CDR2 sequences are ENHRY and SYGVKD. The CDR3, as DNA: TGTGCCATCAGGTTGGACGGCTCAGTTGGGTATGGCTACACCTTC. Amino acid sequence: CAIRLDGSVGYGYTF.

The chain's CDR3 is CASSFGTSSTTDTQYF. DNA for the CDR3: TGTGCCAGCAGCTTCGGGACTAGTTCCACAACAGATACGCAGTATTTT. The V gene is TRBV5-6, the J gene TRBJ2-3, with TRBD2 matching over 8 bases. The CDR3 spans 16 residues. Germline CDR1 SGHDT, CDR2 YYEEEE. J was trimmed by 3 bases and V by 2 bases; bases with no gene match: 8.

This rearrangement joins TRBV9 to TRBJ2-7, with 10 bases lining up with TRBD1. The CDR3 has 16 residues. CDR1 SGDLS and CDR2 YYNGEE come from the germline V gene. The junction had 10 bases not matched to a gene; V was cut back by 2 bases and J by 5 bases. The CDR3 is CASSVRDRGFKDEQYF. The CDR3 region has the DNA TGTGCCAGCAGCGTCCGGGACAGGGGATTCAAGGACGAGCAGTACTTC.

This clone was found a few times. J is TRBJ1-6 and V is TRBV18; D gene ambiguous. The CDR3 covers 15 residues. The V and J ends lost 1 base and 4 bases respectively, with 8 bases between them. Germline V gene lookup returns CDR1 KGHSH and CDR2 LQKENI. DNA for the CDR3: TGTGCCAGCTCACCACGTCAGCCTTATAATTCACCCCTCCACTTT. Its translation is CASSPRQPYNSPLHF.

The chain uses TRBV3-1 (or the pseudogene TRBV3-2) and TRBJ1-4; D uncertain. Trimming left V 0 bases short and J 2 bases short, with 7 bases between. This CDR3 is 15 amino acids long. Germline V gene data show CDR1 as LGHDT and CDR2 as YNNKEL (reference sequence). The CDR3 is CASSQDPGTNEKLFF. The CDR3 DNA reads as TGTGCCAGCAGCCAAGATCCCGGGACTAATGAAAAACTGTTTTTT.

The chain combines TRBV7-2 with TRBJ1-1; D is unclear. There are 16 residues in the CDR3. The germline V and J ends were trimmed by 0 bases and 4 bases, with 15 bases remaining between them. Germline V gene lookup returns CDR1 SGHTA and CDR2 FQGNSA. The CDR3 nucleotides read TGTGCCAGCAGCTTAGCGCCTTCCGGGCTCGGCACTGAAGCTTTCTTT. Translation: CASSLAPSGLGTEAFF.